This TCR beta chain was profiled in a study of blood T cell repertoires in COVID-19. In its sample, this clone was seen once. Germline CDR1 SGHTA, CDR2 FQGNSA. V was trimmed by 5 bases and J by 7 bases, leaving 11 bases between them. This CDR3 region has 13 residues. Original processing methods: It was from reference gene primer amplification that nucleated cell counts were estimated. The protocol was immunoSEQ multiplex PCR, while the TCRdb copy is restricted to in-frame clones and leaves out a portion. The DNA gave D and trimming, while V, J and clone size come from that table. This table holds 120,000 to 150,000 clones, around 87% found once.

The sequencing sample was made of peripheral blood. The chain employs TRBV7-2 and TRBJ2-2, with a possible D match to TRBD1 (6 bases). This clonotype was sampled from a man aged 45-65 years who had recovered from COVID-19. The CDR3 here is CASSPQGLGELFF. The DNA for the CDR3 is TGTGCCAGCAGCCCGCAGGGGCTCGGGGAGCTGTTTTTT.